The clone carrying this TCR beta chain showed up just a few times. Its specificity is unknown. Trimming cost V 6 bases and J 3 bases; bases outside gene matches: 5. CDR3 length equals 12 residues. Germline V gives CDR1 SQVTM, CDR2 ANQGSEA. The source of the sample is a study of beta chain features in type 1 diabetes. The isolated RNA, all of it, was reverse transcribed, so expressed TCRB transcripts were what got sequenced. Sequenced by immunoSEQ multiplex PCR; TCRdb stores in-frame clones only, minus some. The repertoire holds a few hundred thousand clones, 24% seen once, with around 0.013% in the top ten. Findings and caveats of the study: Significant though moderate, a shortening of TCRB CDR3s appeared in all four CD4+ subsets of Type 1 diabetes patients.

The chain recombines TRBV29-1 with TRBJ2-7, with 7 bases aligning to TRBD1. The TCR was taken from a woman younger than 45 with type 1 diabetes. The sample was naive CD4+ T cells from blood. The CDR3 sequence is CSVQGQNYEQYF. CDR3 nucleotides: TGCAGCGTCCAGGGACAGAACTACGAGCAGTACTTC.